The 19 T cell receptor beta chains below come from one sample, sequenced in a study of T cells in Graves' hyperthyroidism and ophthalmopathy. The source material, RNA transcripts, was used to amplify TCR beta CDR3 regions. A set of HTBI primers served as the primers for a first-round RT-PCR of the TCR CDR3. TCRdb re-called the multiplex PCR reads with MiXCR, one entry per CDR3 protein. The sample yields about 350,000 distinct CDR3 sequences, less than 20% seen once. The sequenced sample was blood. These receptor sequences come from a woman aged 40 to 50 with Graves' ophthalmopathy.

Ten or more counts support this clonotype. The chain joins TRBV12-3 or TRBV12-4 to TRBJ2-7; 12 nucleotides match TRBD2. The CDR3 is 16 amino acids. The junction had 5 bases not matched to a gene; V was cut back by 4 bases and J by 1 base. The CDR3 DNA reads as TGTGCCAGCAGTTCAAATGGACTAGCGGGGTCCTACGAGCAGTACTTC. It codes for CASSSNGLAGSYEQYF.

This clonotype was picked up a small number of times. The rearrangement links TRBV5-1 to TRBJ1-1, with D maybe TRBD1 (5 bases). V dropped 2 bases and J dropped 3 bases, with 11 bases sitting between them. Germline assignment: CDR1 SGHRS and CDR2 YFSETQ. There are 14 residues in the CDR3. CDR3 amino acids: CASSFGTMDTEAFF. The CDR3 DNA is TGCGCCAGCAGCTTCGGGACGATGGACACTGAAGCTTTCTTT.

This clonotype was picked up a small number of times. The chain combines TRBV5-1 with TRBJ2-7, with TRBD1 matching over 8 bases. The CDR3 totals 17 residues. Germline CDR1 and CDR2: SGHRS and YFSETQ. V trimming: 4 bases; J trimming: 2 bases; junction bases outside the gene matches: 14. Here the CDR3 reads CASSLMRLDRVPYEQYF. The DNA of the CDR3 is TGCGCCAGCAGCCTGATGAGGTTGGACAGGGTGCCCTACGAGCAGTACTTC.

V is TRBV7-2 and J is TRBJ1-1; no firm D call. Germline CDR1 and CDR2: SGHTA and FQGNSA. The length of the CDR3 is 12 residues. The V and J ends lost 0 bases and 6 bases respectively, with 5 bases between them. In DNA form, the CDR3 reads TGTGCCAGCAGCTTAGCACCCTCTGAAGCTTTCTTT. Protein product: CASSLAPSEAFF.

The rearrangement uses TRBV13 and TRBJ2-7; D uncertain. The V end was cut by 5 bases, the J end by 10 bases, with 18 bases between. Germline assignment: CDR1 PRHDT and CDR2 FYEKMQ (reference sequence). The CDR3 loop spans 13 amino acids. The CDR3 DNA reads as TGTGCCAGCAGCGCAAATGGGGTTTTTCTTCAGTACTTC. Its protein is CASSANGVFLQYF.

This clonotype was counted ten times or more. V and J are TRBV5-6 and TRBJ2-7; 10 bases align to TRBD1. CDR3 size: 15 residues. Losses at the gene ends were 4 bases for V and 6 bases for J; bases not matched to a gene: 10. Per germline, CDR1 SGHDT and CDR2 YYEEEE. The CDR3 sequence: CASSGTGTGAGEQYF. In DNA form, the CDR3 reads TGTGCCAGCAGCGGAACCGGGACAGGGGCAGGCGAGCAGTACTTC.

V usage is TRBV7-2 and J usage is TRBJ2-7; 8 nucleotides match TRBD1. CDR3 length: 15 amino acids. Trimming at V came to 5 bases and at J to 4 bases, leaving 10 bases not matched to a gene. CDR1 is SGHTA and CDR2 is FQGNSA in the germline V gene. The CDR3 DNA follows: TGTGCCAGCAGCCCCGAGACAGGGGCGTCGTACGAGCAGTACTTC. It codes for CASSPETGASYEQYF.

This clonotype was observed at least ten times. The chain joins TRBV27 to TRBJ2-5; D perhaps matches TRBD2 (6 bases). Trimming cost V 8 bases and J 2 bases, with 12 bases left between them. CDR1 is MNHEY and CDR2 is SMNVEV in the germline V gene (reference sequence). The CDR3 is made up of 13 amino acids. CDR3 in amino acids: CASRTEGQETQYF. As DNA, the CDR3 is TGTGCCAGCCGAACGGAGGGTCAAGAGACCCAGTACTTC.

This clonotype was observed at least ten times. This chain joins TRBV5-8 and TRBJ2-7; 7 bases align to TRBD2. Looked up from germline, CDR1 is SGHTS and CDR2 is YDEGEE. This CDR3 is built from 14 residues. Trimming at V came to 4 bases and at J to 0 bases, leaving 4 bases not matched to a gene. CDR3 in DNA: TGTGCCAGCAGCGTACGGGACTACTCCTACGAGCAGTACTTC. Protein: CASSVRDYSYEQYF.

The chain recombines TRBV28 with TRBJ1-1; D gene ambiguous. This CDR3 is built from 14 residues. With 6 bases removed from V and 0 bases from J, the gap between germline ends came to 11 bases. The germline V gene encodes CDR1 MDHEN and CDR2 SYDVKM. The CDR3 is CASSTPLVNTEAFF. Here the CDR3 DNA reads TGTGCCAGCAGCACCCCCCTTGTGAACACTGAAGCTTTCTTT.

This clonotype was seen ten or more times. This rearrangement joins TRBV28 to TRBJ1-1, with 8 bases aligning to TRBD1. Germline V gene sequence: CDR1 MDHEN, CDR2 SYDVKM. V lost 2 bases to trimming and J lost 3 bases; unmatched junction nucleotides: 8. The CDR3 covers 16 residues. Here the CDR3 DNA reads TGTGCCAGCAGTTTAAGGGCAGGGGGCGGGGACACTGAAGCTTTCTTT. Translation gives CASSLRAGGGDTEAFF.

This clonotype was seen repeatedly, ten times or more. The chain employs TRBV7-8 and TRBJ1-2; no definite D call. The CDR3 is 15 residues long. With 8 bases removed from V and 3 bases from J, the gap between germline ends came to 19 bases. Germline CDR1 is SGHVS and CDR2 is FQNEAQ. CDR3 DNA sequence: TGTGCCAGCGCCCTTCAGGTCCTAACTGACTATGGCTACACCTTC. This translates into CASALQVLTDYGYTF.

This clonotype was counted only a few times. V gene TRBV11-2 combines with J gene TRBJ2-3, with TRBD2 identical over 8 bases. Germline trimming cut 3 bases from V and 2 bases from J; bases unmatched to any gene: 10. The CDR3 loop spans 17 amino acids. CDR1 is SGHAT and CDR2 is FQNNGV in the germline V gene. CDR3 amino acids: CASSFDIAGSNTDTQYF. Written as DNA, the CDR3 is TGTGCCAGCAGCTTTGACATAGCGGGATCAAACACAGATACGCAGTATTTT. Drawing the rest from reference TRBV11-2 and TRBJ2-3, the complete variable domain is EAGVAQSPRYKIIEKRQSVAFWCNPISGHATLYWYQQILGQGPKLLIQFQNNGVVDDSQLPKDRFSAERLKGVDSTLKIQPAKLEDSAVYLCASSFDIAGSNTDTQYFGPGTRLTVL.

This clonotype was found many times. J is TRBJ2-7 and V is TRBV6-2 or TRBV6-3; D may be TRBD1 (8 bases). CDR1 and CDR2 from the germline V gene are MNHEY and SVGEGT. Between the trimmed V and J ends, which lost 7 bases and 2 bases, there was a span of 15 bases. This CDR3 comprises 14 residues. CDR3 region: CASTIQGGPYEQYF. The CDR3 bases are TGTGCCAGCACCATACAGGGGGGGCCCTACGAGCAGTACTTC.

This clonotype showed up many times. The rearrangement joins TRBV13 to TRBJ2-6; possible D gene TRBD1, 6 bases. CDR3 length: 16 amino acids. Trimming shortened V by 5 bases and J by 0 bases, and 11 bases separated the two germline ends. CDR1 is PRHDT, CDR2 FYEKMQ, per germline (reference sequence). CDR3 sequence reads: CASSLTGFSGANVLTF. As DNA, the CDR3 is TGTGCCAGCAGCCTTACAGGGTTCTCTGGGGCCAACGTCCTGACTTTC.

The chain links TRBV6-1 to TRBJ1-2, with no clear D. There are 12 residues in the CDR3. V was pared by 4 bases and J by 6 bases, with 9 bases between. CDR1 is MNHNS, CDR2 SASEGT, per germline. CDR3 coding DNA: TGTGCCAGCAGTGCGCTGGACCATGGCTACACCTTC. As protein: CASSALDHGYTF.

This clonotype showed up many times. The CDR3 sequence: CASSQSGSSYEQYF. The CDR3 nucleotides read TGTGCCAGCAGTCAGAGCGGGAGCTCCTACGAGCAGTACTTC. This chain uses TRBV6-2 or TRBV6-3 with TRBJ2-7; 8 bases map to TRBD2. Germline lookup yields CDR1 MNHEY and CDR2 SVGEGT. The CDR3 is 14 amino acids. Unmatched junction bases numbered 3, after V lost 5 bases and J lost 0 bases.

This clonotype was recorded many times. The V gene is TRBV5-5, the J gene TRBJ1-2; D is perhaps TRBD1 (5 bases). Trimming took 0 bases from V and 4 from J, leaving 13 bases between them. This CDR3 has 15 residues. Germline V gene lookup returns CDR1 SGHKS and CDR2 YYEKEE (reference sequence). CDR3 bases: TGTGCCAGCAGCTTGGAAGGCAGGCAGGGCTATGGCTACACCTTC. Protein sequence: CASSLEGRQGYGYTF.

The chain has TRBV6-1 and TRBJ2-5, with 10 bases that match TRBD2. The germline V gene has CDR1 MNHNS and CDR2 SASEGT. This CDR3 comprises 15 residues. The V segment lost 4 bases and the J segment 5 bases; nucleotides outside the gene matches: 7. CDR3 region: CASSAASGSYETQYF. The DNA of the CDR3 is TGTGCCAGCAGTGCGGCTAGCGGGAGTTATGAGACCCAGTACTTC.